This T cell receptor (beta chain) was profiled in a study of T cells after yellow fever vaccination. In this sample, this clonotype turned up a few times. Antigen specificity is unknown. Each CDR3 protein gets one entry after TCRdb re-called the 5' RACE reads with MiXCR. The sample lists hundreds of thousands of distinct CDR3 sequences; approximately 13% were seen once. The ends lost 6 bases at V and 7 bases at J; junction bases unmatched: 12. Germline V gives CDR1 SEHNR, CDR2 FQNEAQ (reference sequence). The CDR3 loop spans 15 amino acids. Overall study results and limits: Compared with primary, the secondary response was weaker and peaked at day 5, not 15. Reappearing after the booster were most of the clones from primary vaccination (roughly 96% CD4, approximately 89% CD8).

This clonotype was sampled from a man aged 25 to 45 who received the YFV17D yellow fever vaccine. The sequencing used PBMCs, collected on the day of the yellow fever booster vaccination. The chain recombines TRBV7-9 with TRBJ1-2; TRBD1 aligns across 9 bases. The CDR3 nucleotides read TGTGCCAGCAGTGTGGGACAGGGAGTTGGCTTTGGCTACACCTTC. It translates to CASSVGQGVGFGYTF.